This section outlines one TCR beta chain sequence together with its context. Libraries were prepared by immunoSEQ multiplex PCR; TCRdb keeps only in-frame clonotypes and omits some of them. The sample includes 55,000 to 75,000 clones, roughly 89% seen only once; the top ten take less than 1.5%. This sample was included in a study of blood T cell repertoires in COVID-19. Study at large: Whether acute or convalescent, the COVID-19 samples came from the United States, Italy and Spain.

Sequencing used peripheral blood. This clonotype was obtained from a man aged 55 to 69 with acute or convalescent COVID-19.

The CDR3 coding sequence is TGTGCCAGCAGCCAGGGGCGCCCGTCCTACAATGAGCAGTTCTTC. The encoded protein is CASSQGRPSYNEQFF. This chain connects TRBV6-4 to TRBJ2-1; weak D call: TRBD1 (6 bases). V was clipped by 6 bases and J by 1 base, with 13 bases between them. The germline gives CDR1 MRHNA, CDR2 SNTAGT. The CDR3 consists of 15 residues.